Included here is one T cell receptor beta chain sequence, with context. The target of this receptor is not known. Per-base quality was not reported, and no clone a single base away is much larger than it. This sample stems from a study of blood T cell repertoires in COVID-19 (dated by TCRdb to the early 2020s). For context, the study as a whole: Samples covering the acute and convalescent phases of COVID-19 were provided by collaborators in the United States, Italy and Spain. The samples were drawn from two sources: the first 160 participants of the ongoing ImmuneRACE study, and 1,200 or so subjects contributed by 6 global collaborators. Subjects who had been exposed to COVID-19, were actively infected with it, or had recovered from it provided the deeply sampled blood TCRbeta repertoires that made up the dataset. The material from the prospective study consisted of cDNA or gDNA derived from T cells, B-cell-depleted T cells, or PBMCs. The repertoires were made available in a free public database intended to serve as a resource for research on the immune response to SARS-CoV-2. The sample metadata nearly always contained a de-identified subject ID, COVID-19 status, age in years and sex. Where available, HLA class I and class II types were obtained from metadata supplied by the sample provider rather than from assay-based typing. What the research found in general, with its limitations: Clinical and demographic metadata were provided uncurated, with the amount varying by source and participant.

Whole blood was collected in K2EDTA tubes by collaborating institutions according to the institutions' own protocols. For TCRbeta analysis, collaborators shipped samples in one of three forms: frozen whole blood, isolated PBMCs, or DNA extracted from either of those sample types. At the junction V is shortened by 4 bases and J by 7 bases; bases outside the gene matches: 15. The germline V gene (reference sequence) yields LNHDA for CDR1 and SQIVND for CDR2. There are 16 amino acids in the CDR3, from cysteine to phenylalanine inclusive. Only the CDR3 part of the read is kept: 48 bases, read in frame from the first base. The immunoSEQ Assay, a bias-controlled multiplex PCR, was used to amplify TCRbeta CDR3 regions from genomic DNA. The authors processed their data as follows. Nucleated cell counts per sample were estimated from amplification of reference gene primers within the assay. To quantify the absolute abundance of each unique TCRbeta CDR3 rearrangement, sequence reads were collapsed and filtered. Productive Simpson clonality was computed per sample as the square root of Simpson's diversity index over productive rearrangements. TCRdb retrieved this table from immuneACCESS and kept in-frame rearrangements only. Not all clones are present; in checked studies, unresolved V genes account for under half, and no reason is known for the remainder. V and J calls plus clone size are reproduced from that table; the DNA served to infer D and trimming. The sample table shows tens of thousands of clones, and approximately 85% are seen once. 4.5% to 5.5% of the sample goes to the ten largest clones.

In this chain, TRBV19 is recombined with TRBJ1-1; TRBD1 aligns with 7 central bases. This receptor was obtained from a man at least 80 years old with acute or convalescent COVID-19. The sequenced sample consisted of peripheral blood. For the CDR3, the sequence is CASSTIDRVPSNEAFF. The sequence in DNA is TGTGCCAGTAGTACAATAGACAGGGTACCCTCAAATGAAGCTTTCTTT.